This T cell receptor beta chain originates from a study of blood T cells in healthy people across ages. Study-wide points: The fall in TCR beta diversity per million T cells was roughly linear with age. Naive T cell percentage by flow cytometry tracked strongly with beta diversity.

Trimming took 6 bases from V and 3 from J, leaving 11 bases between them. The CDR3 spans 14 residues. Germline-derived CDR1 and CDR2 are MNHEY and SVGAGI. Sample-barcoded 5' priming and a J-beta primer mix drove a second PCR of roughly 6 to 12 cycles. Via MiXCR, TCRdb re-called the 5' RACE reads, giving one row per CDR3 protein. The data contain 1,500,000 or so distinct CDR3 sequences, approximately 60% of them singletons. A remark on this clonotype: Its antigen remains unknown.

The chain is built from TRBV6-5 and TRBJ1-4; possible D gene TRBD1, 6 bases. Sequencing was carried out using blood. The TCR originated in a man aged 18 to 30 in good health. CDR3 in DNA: TGTGCCAGCAGCCTGGGGGCAGCTAATGAAAAACTGTTTTTT. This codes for CASSLGAANEKLFF.